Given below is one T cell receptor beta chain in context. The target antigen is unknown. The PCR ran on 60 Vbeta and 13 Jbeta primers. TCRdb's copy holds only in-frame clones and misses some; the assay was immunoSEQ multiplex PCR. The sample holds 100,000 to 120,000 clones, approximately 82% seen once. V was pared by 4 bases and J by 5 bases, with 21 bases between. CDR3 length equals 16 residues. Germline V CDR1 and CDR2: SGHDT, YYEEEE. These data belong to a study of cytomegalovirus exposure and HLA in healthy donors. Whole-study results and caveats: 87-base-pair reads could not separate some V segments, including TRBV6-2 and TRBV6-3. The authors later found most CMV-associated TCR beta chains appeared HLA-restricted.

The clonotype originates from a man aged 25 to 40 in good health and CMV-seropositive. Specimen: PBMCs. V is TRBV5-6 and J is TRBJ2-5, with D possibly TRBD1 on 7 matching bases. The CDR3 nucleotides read TGTGCCAGCAGCAACCTCAACGGAGGGGGCGGGGAGACCCAGTACTTC. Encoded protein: CASSNLNGGGGETQYF.